This TCR beta chain is from a study of blood T cell repertoires in COVID-19. The protocol was immunoSEQ multiplex PCR, while the TCRdb copy is restricted to in-frame clones and leaves out a portion. In the table there are over 200,000 clones, about 87% of which are singletons. The CDR3 consists of 15 residues. V shed 1 base, J shed 6 bases, and the junction held 5 bases outside the gene matches. Germline V lookup: CDR1 LNHNV, CDR2 YYDKDF (reference sequence). The participants were between about 18 and 90 years old and came from 24 US areas. Participant reports of clinical history set cohort assignment. Shortly before study entry, within 2 weeks, exposed participants had met a COVID-19 case.

The V and J genes are TRBV15 and TRBJ2-3; TRBD1 aligns across 9 bases. Input material: PBMCs or T cells enriched from blood (not recorded which). The clonotype was recovered from a woman aged 30 to 39 who had been exposed to COVID-19. CDR3 residues: CATSRATGGTDTQYF. The CDR3 DNA is TGTGCCACCAGCAGAGCGACAGGGGGGACGGATACGCAGTATTTT. Based on the CDR3 plus reference TRBV15 and TRBJ2-3, the full variable domain is DAMVIQNPRYQVTQFGKPVTLSCSQTLNHNVMYWYQQKSSQAPKLLFHYYDKDFNNEADTPDNFQSRRPNTSFCFLDIRSPGLGDTAMYLCATSRATGGTDTQYFGPGTRLTVL.